Listed here are 28 T cell receptor beta chains from one sample, sequenced in a study of identical twins. TCRdb passed the 5' RACE reads through MiXCR, listing each CDR3 protein once. The data contain about 520,000 distinct CDR3 sequences, around 20% of them seen just once; the ten biggest clones take up roughly 0.91%. The same data also contributed to another study, on T cells expressing NK-cell markers.

The sequenced sample was CD4+ T cells sorted from blood. Every receptor here comes from a young woman in good health.

The CDR3 protein is CASSQDAGVGNTEAFF. In DNA, the CDR3 is TGTGCCAGCAGCCAAGATGCGGGAGTAGGAAACACTGAAGCTTTCTTT. The chain couples TRBV3-1 to TRBJ1-1; D remains ambiguous. Trimming removed 0 bases from V and 2 bases from J, with 13 bases in between. The germline gives CDR1 LGHDT, CDR2 YNNKEL (reference sequence). The CDR3 covers 16 residues.

This clonotype was recorded at least ten times. The chain combines TRBV20-1 with TRBJ2-7; 11 bases fit TRBD2. The germline gives CDR1 DFQATT, CDR2 SNEGSKA (reference sequence). V lost 6 bases, J lost 3 bases, and 7 bases stayed unmatched. This CDR3 region has 14 residues. CDR3 in amino acids: CSALPTSGSYEQYF. The DNA for the CDR3 is TGCAGTGCCCTACCTACTAGCGGGAGCTACGAGCAGTACTTC.

This clonotype showed up just a few times. The chain combines TRBV20-1 with TRBJ2-4, with D hard to call. This CDR3 region has 13 residues. Germline V CDR1 and CDR2: DFQATT, SNEGSKA (reference sequence). The V and J ends lost 4 bases and 0 bases respectively, with 7 bases between them. CDR3 bases: TGCAGTGCTACTGAGGCAGCCAAAAACATTCAGTACTTC. It specifies CSATEAAKNIQYF.

V is TRBV12-3 or TRBV12-4 and J is TRBJ2-1; D not certain. This CDR3 region has 16 residues. Trimming cost V 5 bases and J 8 bases, with 22 bases left between them. CDR3 nucleotides: TGTGCCAGCAGTGGCCGTCGATTTCCCTCCGTCGATGAGCAGTTCTTC. It encodes CASSGRRFPSVDEQFF.

This chain links TRBV4-2 with TRBJ1-1; 7 nucleotides agree with TRBD1. J lost 5 bases, V lost 0 bases, and 6 bases had no gene match. In germline, CDR1 is LGHNA, CDR2 YNFKEQ. The CDR3 totals 15 residues. The CDR3 nucleotides read TGTGCCAGCAGCCAAGAGACCACAGGGGTAACTGAAGCTTTCTTT. Translation: CASSQETTGVTEAFF.

At least ten counts were recorded for this clonotype. The chain employs TRBV6-1 and TRBJ2-3, with 8 positions matching TRBD2. The CDR3 is made up of 16 amino acids. Germline values: CDR1 MNHNS, CDR2 SASEGT. V trimming: 6 bases; J trimming: 3 bases; junction bases outside the gene matches: 11. CDR3 loop: CASRASGGRLTDTQYF. The CDR3, as DNA: TGTGCCAGCAGGGCCTCGGGCGGGAGGTTGACAGATACGCAGTATTTT.

This clonotype was counted at least ten times. The J gene is TRBJ2-1, the V gene TRBV10-3; TRBD2 matches at 12 bases. The germline V gene encodes CDR1 ENHRY and CDR2 SYGVKD. Trimming took 5 bases from V and 3 from J; bases not matched to a gene: 5. CDR3 length: 16 residues. The CDR3 is CAISPSGGAIYNEQFF. The CDR3 DNA reads TGTGCCATCAGTCCTAGCGGGGGGGCCATCTACAATGAGCAGTTCTTC.

This clonotype was observed at least ten times. This chain links TRBV6-1 with TRBJ1-1, with TRBD1 as a possible D gene (6 bases). V was shortened by 6 bases and J by 1 base, with 15 bases between the two germline ends. CDR1 is MNHNS and CDR2 is SASEGT in the germline V gene. This CDR3 comprises 15 residues. CDR3 sequence: CASSSPGAPNTEAFF. The CDR3 nucleotides are TGTGCCAGCAGCAGCCCGGGGGCCCCGAACACTGAAGCTTTCTTT.

The chain has TRBV6-2 or TRBV6-3 and TRBJ2-4; perhaps TRBD1 as D (5 bases). This CDR3 has 17 residues. V lost 8 bases and J 0 bases, leaving 20 bases between the germline ends. CDR1 is MNHEY and CDR2 is SVGEGT in the germline V gene. CDR3 loop: CASRSSRGSLAKNIQYF. In nucleotides, the CDR3 is TGTGCCAGCCGATCCTCTAGGGGCTCCCTAGCCAAAAACATTCAGTACTTC.

At least ten counts were recorded for this clonotype. Here the CDR3 reads CSAGTVYGYTF. CDR3 sequence (DNA): TGCAGCGCTGGGACAGTCTATGGCTACACCTTC. The chain couples TRBV29-1 to TRBJ1-2; TRBD1 aligns across 7 bases. CDR1 and CDR2 from the germline V gene are SQVTM and ANQGSEA. V lost 7 bases to trimming and J lost 4 bases; unmatched junction nucleotides: 3. The CDR3 extends over 11 amino acids. The full variable domain, completed using reference TRBV29-1 and TRBJ1-2, is SAVISQKPSRDICQRGTSLTIQCQVDSQVTMMFWYRQQPGQSLTLIATANQGSEATYESGFVIDKFPISRPNLTFSTLTVSNMSPEDSSIYLCSAGTVYGYTFGSGTRLTVV.

This clonotype turned up a few times. The chain combines TRBV20-1 with TRBJ2-3, with D perhaps TRBD2 (5 bases). V lost 6 bases, J lost 6 bases, and 16 bases lay in between. Germline CDR1 and CDR2: DFQATT and SNEGSKA (reference sequence). This CDR3 contains 13 residues. Here the CDR3 reads CSASGQAADTQYF. In DNA form, the CDR3 reads TGCAGTGCCTCGGGCCAAGCGGCCGATACGCAGTATTTT.

CDR3 sequence (DNA): TGTGCCAGCAGCTTAACCCGCGGGACACTCCATTCACCCCTCCACTTT. Protein product: CASSLTRGTLHSPLHF. The chain carries TRBV11-2 and TRBJ1-6; tentatively, D is TRBD1 (6 bases). V lost 2 bases and J 8 bases, leaving 16 bases between the germline ends. The CDR3 is 16 residues long. Germline V lookup: CDR1 SGHAT, CDR2 FQNNGV.

The chain is built from TRBV27 and TRBJ2-3; D ambiguous. V was clipped by 3 bases and J by 8 bases, with 9 bases between them. In germline, CDR1 is MNHEY, CDR2 SMNVEV (reference sequence). The CDR3 sequence is 12 residues long. The CDR3 DNA follows: TGTGCCAGCAGTTTTTGGGAAGGTACGCAGTATTTT. It translates to CASSFWEGTQYF.

This clonotype has more than one count but fewer than ten. The V call is TRBV25-1, the J call TRBJ2-3; tentatively, D is TRBD2 (6 bases). CDR1 MGHDK and CDR2 SYGVNS come from the germline V gene. Trimming left V 7 bases short and J 4 bases short, with 18 bases between. The CDR3 contains 15 residues. In DNA, the CDR3 is TGTGCCAGCACCCCCTCGGGGGTGGTGGCAGATACGCAGTATTTT. It translates to CASTPSGVVADTQYF.

The DNA for the CDR3 is TGTGCCAGCAGCAAACGGAGGGCAGACTACGAGCAGTACTTC. As protein: CASSKRRADYEQYF. V and J are TRBV7-2 and TRBJ2-7; D possibly corresponds to TRBD2 (6 bases). The CDR3 extends over 14 amino acids. V dropped 5 bases and J dropped 3 bases, with 14 bases sitting between them. Looked up from germline, CDR1 is SGHTA and CDR2 is FQGNSA. The full variable domain, with the rest looked up from reference TRBV7-2 and TRBJ2-7, is GAGVSQSPSNKVTEKGKDVELRCDPISGHTALYWYRQSLGQGLEFLIYFQGNSAPDKSGLPSDRFSAERTGGSVSTLTIQRTQQEDSAVYLCASSKRRADYEQYFGPGTRLTVT.

The CDR3 region is CASSSTGGDNEKLFF. CDR3 nucleotide sequence: TGTGCCAGCAGTTCTACAGGGGGGGATAATGAAAAACTGTTTTTT. J is TRBJ1-4 and V is TRBV6-5; 8 bases fit TRBD1. Looked up from germline, CDR1 is MNHEY and CDR2 is SVGAGI. J was trimmed by 4 bases and V by 4 bases; bases with no gene match: 5. The CDR3 extends over 15 amino acids.

This clonotype was seen repeatedly, ten times or more. A junction boundary mismatches the germline segment, possibly from a read error. This chain links TRBV7-2 with TRBJ1-2, with 7 bases matching TRBD1. Germline assignment: CDR1 SGHTA and CDR2 FQGNSA. This CDR3 contains 15 residues. The CDR3 is CASSLATGQNYGYTF. For the CDR3, the DNA is TGTGCCAGCAGCCTAGCCACGGGACAGAACTATGGCTACACCTTC.

The sample holds a few counts of this clonotype. Here the CDR3 DNA reads TGCAGCGTTCGCCTGGGCTACGAGCAGTACTTC. This codes for CSVRLGYEQYF. The J gene is TRBJ2-7, the V gene TRBV29-1, with D uncertain. V was clipped by 5 bases and J by 3 bases, with 8 bases between them. Germline-derived CDR1 and CDR2 are SQVTM and ANQGSEA. This CDR3 contains 11 residues.

The chain couples TRBV18 to TRBJ1-3; D is uncertain. The V end was cut by 2 bases, the J end by 0 bases, with 8 bases between. Germline loops: CDR1 KGHSH, CDR2 LQKENI. CDR3 length: 15 residues. CDR3 sequence reads: CASSPFKASGNTIYF. In nucleotides, the CDR3 is TGTGCCAGCTCACCATTCAAGGCCTCTGGAAACACCATATATTTT.

This clonotype was seen many times. V usage is TRBV12-3 or TRBV12-4 and J usage is TRBJ2-1; D is undetermined. The CDR3 is 11 amino acids. V lost 0 bases and J lost 13, with 7 bases in between. CDR3 DNA: TGTGCCAGCAGTTTAGCGCTCCCCCAGTTCTTC. This sequence encodes CASSLALPQFF.

Only a few counts were recorded for this clonotype. The chain is built from TRBV29-1 and TRBJ2-5; 8 nucleotides match TRBD1. The junction had 9 bases not matched to a gene; V was cut back by 5 bases and J by 4 bases. CDR3 length: 14 amino acids. Germline CDR1 SQVTM, CDR2 ANQGSEA. The CDR3: CSVTQGALRETQYF. For the CDR3, the DNA is TGCAGCGTTACTCAGGGGGCTCTTAGAGAGACCCAGTACTTC.

This clonotype was observed a handful of times. The chain has TRBV29-1 and TRBJ1-2; D possibly corresponds to TRBD1 (6 bases). The V gene's germline CDR1 is SQVTM and CDR2 ANQGSEA. CDR3 length: 13 amino acids. Trimming pared 3 bases from V and 5 bases from J, leaving 13 bases between. In DNA, the CDR3 is TGCAGCGTTGATAGGACAGAAACATATGGCTACACCTTC. As protein: CSVDRTETYGYTF.

The chain links TRBV6-5 to TRBJ2-7; TRBD2 matches 7 bases. With V trimmed by 2 bases and J by 2 bases, 12 bases remained unmatched. The length of the CDR3 is 17 residues. Germline CDR1 is MNHEY and CDR2 is SVGAGI. The CDR3 DNA reads as TGTGCCAGCAGTTACAGAGGCGCGGGAGTGAATCCCTACGAGCAGTACTTC. It specifies CASSYRGAGVNPYEQYF.

This chain links TRBV5-1 with TRBJ2-7, with 7 bases that match TRBD1. This CDR3 has 13 amino acids. The germline gives CDR1 SGHRS, CDR2 YFSETQ. V trimming: 3 bases; J trimming: 7 bases; junction bases outside the gene matches: 7. DNA for the CDR3: TGCGCCAGCAGCTCAAAGACAGGGTGGGAGCAGTACTTC. Its protein product is CASSSKTGWEQYF.

The chain couples TRBV4-3 to TRBJ2-5; 7 bases agree with TRBD2. Germline V gives CDR1 LGHNA, CDR2 YSLEER. The V gene end was trimmed by 3 bases and the J gene end by 4 bases; junction bases not matched to a gene: 11. This CDR3 is built from 16 residues. CDR3 DNA sequence: TGCGCCAGCAGCCAGTCCGCCGGGGAGGGAGCAGAGACCCAGTACTTC. This gives the protein CASSQSAGEGAETQYF.

This clonotype has a handful of counts. The rearrangement links TRBV20-1 to TRBJ1-2; maybe TRBD1 (5 bases). Trimming shortened V by 6 bases and J by 8 bases, and 16 bases separated the two germline ends. Germline-derived CDR1 and CDR2 are DFQATT and SNEGSKA (reference sequence). The CDR3 is made up of 12 amino acids. The CDR3 sequence: CSARRGGGGYTF. DNA for the CDR3: TGCAGTGCCCGGCGGGGGGGAGGCGGCTACACCTTC.

The V gene is TRBV20-1, the J gene TRBJ2-3; D perhaps matches TRBD2 (6 bases). The CDR3 is made up of 14 amino acids. Trimming cost V 6 bases and J 3 bases, with 16 bases left between them. Looked up from germline, CDR1 is DFQATT and CDR2 is SNEGSKA (reference sequence). The CDR3 DNA reads as TGCAGTGCGGTCGGCGGGGCCCTTACAGATACGCAGTATTTT. Translated: CSAVGGALTDTQYF.

This rearrangement joins TRBV6-1 to TRBJ2-7, with TRBD2 matching over 11 bases. Germline V gives CDR1 MNHNS, CDR2 SASEGT. This CDR3 has 16 amino acids. With V trimmed by 8 bases and J by 2 bases, 11 bases remained unmatched. This CDR3 reads CASGRGLAGGPYEQYF. DNA for the CDR3: TGTGCCAGCGGCCGAGGCCTAGCGGGGGGACCCTACGAGCAGTACTTC.